The present TCR beta chain was sequenced within a study of cytomegalovirus exposure and HLA in healthy donors. Findings and caveats of the study: In terms of immune exposure information, only CMV serostatus was available. Association of a missense DCLRE1C variant with TCR beta V- and J-gene trimming was reported in a later analysis. Common viral pathogens seemed to be connected with several of the most significant clusters, according to a later analysis.

The CDR3 totals 14 residues. The PCR was carried out with 60 Vbeta primers and 13 Jbeta primers. Sequencing used immunoSEQ multiplex PCR; TCRdb keeps in-frame clones, though not all of them. The profile shows 100,000 to 150,000 clones, around 80% of them singletons. About this clone itself: Its antigen is as yet unknown.

Sequencing used PBMCs. The chain employs TRBV12-1 and TRBJ2-3; the table gives TRBD2 as D, unverified against the DNA. TRBV12-1 is termed a pseudogene. The sequence derives from a woman in her sixties or seventies in good health and CMV-seropositive. The CDR3 nucleotides are TGTGCCAGCGGGGAGCGGGAGGGGATAGATACGCAGTATTTT. Residues: CASGEREGIDTQYF.